These 2 T cell receptor beta chains came from one sample sequenced in a study of shared clonotypes between healthy human individuals. Produced via immunoSEQ multiplex PCR; TCRdb's table is partial and in-frame only. The sample lists around 600,000 clones; around 95% were seen once. Naive CD8 cells, CD45RO-negative and positively selected for CCR7, excluded terminally differentiated effector memory CD45RA+ cells. Source material: naive CD8+ T cells sorted from blood. The receptor source for this set is a woman aged 25-40 years in good health.

V usage is TRBV28 and J usage is TRBJ2-7, with D perhaps TRBD1 or TRBD2 (6 bases each). This CDR3 contains 14 residues. CDR1 and CDR2 (germline): MDHEN, SYDVKM. Trimming left V 2 bases short and J 2 bases short, with 10 bases between. The CDR3 is CASSLGGRTYEQYF. For the CDR3, the DNA is TGTGCCAGCAGTTTAGGGGGGCGCACCTACGAGCAGTACTTC.

The chain couples TRBV6-1 to TRBJ2-7; D is perhaps TRBD1 or TRBD2 (5 bases each). Germline-derived CDR1 and CDR2 are MNHNS and SASEGT. The CDR3 runs 14 residues. V shed 3 bases and J shed 3 bases, with 12 bases lying between them. This CDR3 reads CASSESRDGYEQYF. The CDR3 region has the DNA TGTGCCAGCAGTGAGTCCCGGGACGGCTACGAGCAGTACTTC.